These 28 T cell receptor beta chains share one sample of origin, sequenced in a study of T-cell reconstitution after alpha-beta-depleted transplantation in children. TCRbeta library preparation incorporated unique molecular identifiers. TCRdb re-called the PCR reads with MiXCR, one entry per CDR3 protein. Of 540,000 or so distinct CDR3 sequences in the sample, more than 20% were seen once. This sample comprised PBMCs, mostly from graft donor cells, obtained 360 days after TCRalphabeta/CD19-depleted stem cell transplant. These receptors all come from a boy younger than two who had a stem cell transplant for acute myeloid leukemia, so the T cells may come from the graft donor.

The chain carries TRBV12-5 and TRBJ2-5; 7 positions match TRBD1. Germline values: CDR1 LGHNT, CDR2 FRNRAP. The ends lost 5 bases at V and 2 bases at J; junction bases unmatched: 8. The CDR3 contains 15 residues. CDR3 sequence (DNA): TGTGCTAGTGGTCCCGCTCTACAGGGGCAAGAGACCCAGTACTTC. It codes for CASGPALQGQETQYF.

This sequence joins TRBV21-1 and TRBJ2-3; the table's D call, TRBD2, was not checked against the DNA. TRBV21-1 is annotated as a pseudogene. The CDR3 totals 18 residues. This chain's CDR3 is CASSNATSGGLSTDTQYF. As DNA, the CDR3 is TGTGCCAGCAGCAATGCGACTAGCGGGGGCCTCAGCACAGATACGCAGTATTTT.

This clonotype was seen ten or more times. The genes are TRBV6-1 and TRBJ2-7; no reliable D call. Germline CDR1 is MNHNS and CDR2 is SASEGT. The V gene lost 6 bases and the J gene lost 5 bases, with 14 bases spanning the gap. The CDR3 length is 13 residues. The CDR3, as DNA: TGTGCCAGCAGGCTCGCCCTACGGCACGAGCAGTACTTC. As protein: CASRLALRHEQYF.

The rearrangement joins TRBV28 to TRBJ1-3; possibly TRBD1 for D (5 bases). This CDR3 contains 16 residues. Trimming removed 3 bases from V and 5 bases from J, with 17 bases in between. CDR1 is MDHEN and CDR2 is SYDVKM in the germline V gene. CDR3 sequence (DNA): TGTGCCAGCAGTTTTCGGGACGGAGGAACCCGAAACACCATATATTTT. The encoded protein is CASSFRDGGTRNTIYF.

This clonotype occurred a few times. The chain uses TRBV20-1 and TRBJ1-1, with 7 bases fitting TRBD1. With 1 base clipped from V and 1 base from J, the junction kept 9 bases outside the gene matches. This CDR3 has 16 amino acids. Germline CDR1 is DFQATT and CDR2 is SNEGSKA (reference sequence). The CDR3 reads CSARGGDRYTNTEAFF. The CDR3 region has the DNA TGCAGTGCTAGAGGGGGGGACAGATATACGAACACTGAAGCTTTCTTT.

This clonotype was seen a few times. The V and J genes are TRBV6-1 and TRBJ1-2; no definite D call. The CDR3 sequence is 17 residues long. Trimming shortened V by 1 base and J by 5 bases, and 20 bases separated the two germline ends. CDR1 is MNHNS, CDR2 SASEGT, per germline. CDR3 sequence reads: CASSEVSQTFLGYGYTF. The CDR3 bases are TGTGCCAGCAGTGAAGTGAGTCAGACTTTCCTGGGGTATGGCTACACCTTC.

This chain links TRBV6-4 with TRBJ1-5; TRBD1 might be the D (6 bases). Germline CDR1 reads MRHNA; CDR2 reads SNTAGT. The V end lost 5 bases, the J end lost 5 bases, and 10 bases lay between the germline ends. The CDR3 has 13 amino acids. The CDR3 sequence: CASSRDTDQPQHF. For the CDR3, the DNA is TGTGCCAGCAGTAGGGACACGGATCAGCCCCAGCATTTT.

This clonotype was observed a handful of times. This chain joins TRBV7-2 and TRBJ2-7; no clear D gene. CDR1 and CDR2 from the germline V gene are SGHTA and FQGNSA. Trimming pared 4 bases from V and 4 bases from J, leaving 11 bases between. The CDR3 totals 13 residues. The CDR3 bases are TGTGCCAGCAGCTACGACGTGGCGTACGAGCAGTACTTC. Translating gives CASSYDVAYEQYF.

V is TRBV12-3 or TRBV12-4 and J is TRBJ2-3; D possibly corresponds to TRBD2 (6 bases). V lost 4 bases and J lost 2, with 16 bases in between. CDR3 length: 16 amino acids. The CDR3 loop reads CASSSPGAGTTDTQYF. The CDR3 DNA reads as TGTGCCAGCAGTTCCCCCGGGGCGGGGACCACAGATACGCAGTATTTT.

This clonotype has a count of ten or more. This chain joins TRBV20-1 and TRBJ2-1; the D gene is possibly TRBD1 (5 bases). Germline V CDR1 and CDR2: DFQATT, SNEGSKA (reference sequence). V lost 0 bases and J lost 7, with 13 bases in between. This CDR3 is 14 amino acids long. The CDR3 here is CSARDLRRGNEQFF. In DNA, the CDR3 is TGCAGTGCTAGAGATCTAAGAAGGGGAAATGAGCAGTTCTTC.

This clonotype was seen a few times. This CDR3 is CASSLGEDRAYEQYF. CDR3 nucleotides: TGCGCCAGCAGCCTTGGGGAGGACAGAGCCTACGAGCAGTACTTC. The J gene is TRBJ2-7, the V gene TRBV4-3, with D perhaps TRBD1 or TRBD2 (6 bases each). V lost 4 bases and J lost 2, with 15 bases in between. Germline CDR1 reads LGHNA; CDR2 reads YSLEER. This CDR3 spans 15 amino acids.

The V gene is TRBV19, the J gene TRBJ1-1; possible D gene TRBD1, 5 bases. Deletions cut 1 base from V and 1 base from J, with 7 bases between. In germline, CDR1 is LNHDA, CDR2 SQIVND (reference sequence). The CDR3 spans 14 residues. DNA of the CDR3: TGTGCCAGTAGTATAGCAGGGACGAACACTGAAGCTTTCTTT. Translated, it gives CASSIAGTNTEAFF.

This clonotype has only a few counts. The genes are TRBV6-1 and TRBJ1-6, with D perhaps TRBD1 (5 bases). Trimming shortened V by 4 bases and J by 7 bases, and 14 bases separated the two germline ends. CDR3 length: 15 amino acids. Germline V lookup: CDR1 MNHNS, CDR2 SASEGT. Written as DNA, the CDR3 is TGTGCCAGCAGTGGAACAGGAAAGCACAATTCACCCCTCCACTTT. Protein: CASSGTGKHNSPLHF.

This clonotype was seen many times. The chain carries TRBV5-1 and TRBJ2-5; D may be TRBD1 (6 bases). Trimming took off 4 bases at V and 2 bases at J, with 15 bases between the two ends. The CDR3 length is 15 residues. CDR1 SGHRS and CDR2 YFSETQ come from the germline V gene. CDR3 nucleotide sequence: TGCGCCAGCAGCGACCGATTGGACAGACAAGAGACCCAGTACTTC. As protein: CASSDRLDRQETQYF. Based on the CDR3 plus reference TRBV5-1 and TRBJ2-5, the full variable domain is KAGVTQTPRYLIKTRGQQVTLSCSPISGHRSVSWYQQTPGQGLQFLFEYFSETQRNKGNFPGRFSGRQFSNSRSEMNVSTLELGDSALYLCASSDRLDRQETQYFGPGTRLLVL.

The chain links TRBV7-2 to TRBJ2-7; no clear D gene. V lost 1 base, J lost 2 bases, and 12 bases lay in between. Germline CDR1 is SGHTA and CDR2 is FQGNSA. The CDR3 covers 15 residues. The CDR3 spells CASSLVAGPAYEQYF. The CDR3 coding sequence is TGTGCCAGCAGCTTAGTTGCCGGTCCGGCCTACGAGCAGTACTTC.

CDR3 amino acids: CASSDEGDTEAFF. CDR3 nucleotide sequence: TGTGCCAGCAGCGACGAGGGGGACACTGAAGCTTTCTTT. The chain is built from TRBV21-1 and TRBJ1-1; TRBD1, the D gene given by the table, was not confirmed from the DNA. TRBV21-1 has pseudogene status. The length of the CDR3 is 13 residues.

This clonotype was recorded a few times. This sequence joins TRBV7-2 and TRBJ2-7, with unresolved D. The CDR3 spans 16 residues. The V end lost 1 base, the J end lost 5 bases, and 18 bases lay between the germline ends. CDR1 and CDR2 from the germline V gene are SGHTA and FQGNSA. CDR3 amino acids: CASSLGSGSSLDEQYF. The CDR3 nucleotides are TGTGCCAGCAGCTTAGGAAGTGGAAGCTCTCTGGACGAGCAGTACTTC.

This clonotype was counted a few times. This chain uses TRBV6-2 or TRBV6-3 with TRBJ2-1; a possible D gene is TRBD1 (5 bases). Germline CDR1 reads MNHEY; CDR2 reads SVGEGT. This CDR3 is built from 14 residues. V lost 5 bases to trimming and J lost 4 bases, with 12 bases between them. CDR3 sequence (DNA): TGTGCCAGCAGTCGACAGCACGTATACAATGAGCAGTTCTTC. Translated, it gives CASSRQHVYNEQFF.

This clonotype came up a few times. The chain is built from TRBV4-3 and TRBJ2-7; the D gene is possibly TRBD2 (6 bases). The V gene's germline CDR1 is LGHNA and CDR2 YSLEER. This CDR3 is 16 amino acids long. The V gene lost 1 base and the J gene lost 2 bases, with 15 bases spanning the gap. The CDR3 spells CASSQGSGTATYEQYF. CDR3 sequence (DNA): TGCGCCAGCAGCCAAGGGTCCGGGACTGCCACCTACGAGCAGTACTTC.

The chain employs TRBV6-2 or TRBV6-3 and TRBJ2-3; 8 bases are a match to TRBD2. The CDR3 length is 14 residues. J lost 4 bases, V lost 6 bases, and 6 bases had no gene match. Germline CDR1 and CDR2: MNHEY and SVGEGT. The CDR3 sequence is CASSKAGASDTQYF. CDR3 in DNA: TGTGCCAGCAGCAAAGCGGGGGCCTCAGATACGCAGTATTTT.

The chain couples TRBV5-1 to TRBJ2-1, with 8 positions matching TRBD1. Germline-derived CDR1 and CDR2 are SGHRS and YFSETQ. Trimming cost V 0 bases and J 7 bases; bases outside gene matches: 9. This CDR3 comprises 16 residues. CDR3 sequence reads: CASSLVGQGALNEQFF. The DNA of the CDR3 is TGCGCCAGCAGCTTGGTTGGGCAGGGGGCGCTTAATGAGCAGTTCTTC.

The V and J genes are TRBV20-1 and TRBJ1-5; no clear D. Looked up from germline, CDR1 is DFQATT and CDR2 is SNEGSKA (reference sequence). This CDR3 contains 15 residues. V dropped 4 bases and J dropped 0 bases, with 13 bases sitting between them. DNA for the CDR3: TGCAGTGCTACCTCGGGGAGCTTTAGCAATCAGCCCCAGCATTTT. It translates to CSATSGSFSNQPQHF.

The chain links TRBV20-1 to TRBJ2-3, with D possibly TRBD1 on 5 matching bases. The ends were cut back, 0 bases at V and 6 bases at J, with 13 bases in the middle. Germline CDR1 reads DFQATT; CDR2 reads SNEGSKA (reference sequence). The CDR3 totals 14 residues. CDR3 in amino acids: CSARERPPGDTQYF. The CDR3, as DNA: TGCAGTGCTAGAGAACGGCCCCCAGGGGATACGCAGTATTTT.

This clonotype occurred a few times. This chain uses TRBV7-6 with TRBJ2-5; 7 positions match TRBD2. Germline CDR1 reads SGHVS; CDR2 reads FNYEAQ. The CDR3 is 15 amino acids. V shed 4 bases and J 5 bases; nucleotides not matched to a gene: 10. CDR3 in DNA: TGTGCCAGCAGCTCCAGACTAGCCGGGGGGGAGACCCAGTACTTC. Encoded protein: CASSSRLAGGETQYF.

This clonotype was detected many times. The chain carries TRBV3-1 and TRBJ2-1; unclear D gene. CDR1 is LGHDT and CDR2 is YNNKEL in the germline V gene (reference sequence). This CDR3 spans 11 amino acids. V lost 1 base and J lost 11, with 6 bases in between. The CDR3 bases are TGTGCCAGCAGCCAAGCTAGGCAGCAGTTCTTC. Translation gives CASSQARQQFF.

The V call is TRBV12-3 or TRBV12-4, the J call TRBJ2-7, with 8 bases that match TRBD1. Losses at the gene ends were 3 bases for V and 2 bases for J; bases not matched to a gene: 6. CDR3 length: 15 residues. Here the CDR3 reads CASSLATGGPYEQYF. The CDR3 nucleotides read TGTGCCAGCAGTTTGGCCACAGGGGGGCCCTACGAGCAGTACTTC.

This clonotype was recorded at least ten times. The genes are TRBV7-6 and TRBJ1-1; 10 bases match TRBD1. Per germline, CDR1 SGHVS and CDR2 FNYEAQ. J was trimmed by 7 bases and V by 1 base; bases with no gene match: 15. This CDR3 contains 18 residues. The CDR3 DNA sequence: TGTGCCAGCAGCTTAGAGTCGGGACAGGGGCCGCCTGGGGATGAAGCTTTCTTT. It is translated as CASSLESGQGPPGDEAFF.

This chain connects TRBV11-3 to TRBJ2-1; the match to TRBD2 covers 7 bases. The V gene end was trimmed by 1 base and the J gene end by 4 bases; junction bases not matched to a gene: 7. Germline V gives CDR1 SGHNT, CDR2 YENEEA. The length of the CDR3 is 16 residues. CDR3 amino acids: CASSLAPLGGYNEQFF. CDR3 DNA sequence: TGTGCCAGCAGCTTAGCCCCCCTCGGGGGGTACAATGAGCAGTTCTTC.